This T cell receptor (beta chain) was sequenced for a study of Graves' ophthalmopathy and Graves' hyperthyroidism. General observations from the study: Separation of ophthalmopathy from stable hyperthyroidism was achieved by a 13-signature model, at approximately 90% sensitivity and roughly 81% specificity. The model reached 70.59% sensitivity and about 73% specificity for predicting ophthalmopathy progression.

Sampling about 10 ml of fresh peripheral blood provided the PBMCs. Of note for this clonotype: As yet, its antigen is unknown. One end of the junction is discordant with germline, which a read error may explain.

RNA served as the template for amplifying TCR beta CDR3 regions. HTBI primers were employed in first-round RT-PCR, then a second-round multiplex PCR followed. TCRdb processed the multiplex PCR reads anew with MiXCR; each CDR3 protein has one entry. This sample has about 660,000 distinct CDR3 sequences, with about two fifths found just once. Germline V lookup: CDR1 ENHRY, CDR2 SYGVKD. The CDR3 runs 17 residues. The sequencing input was peripheral blood. The V call is TRBV10-3, the J call TRBJ2-2, with TRBD2 identical over 7 bases. The clonotype comes from an adult man with Graves' ophthalmopathy. As DNA, the CDR3 is TGTGCCAGCAGTTTAGCAAGGGCGGGGGATGACACCGGGGAGCTGTTTTTT. Protein: CASSLARAGDDTGELFF.